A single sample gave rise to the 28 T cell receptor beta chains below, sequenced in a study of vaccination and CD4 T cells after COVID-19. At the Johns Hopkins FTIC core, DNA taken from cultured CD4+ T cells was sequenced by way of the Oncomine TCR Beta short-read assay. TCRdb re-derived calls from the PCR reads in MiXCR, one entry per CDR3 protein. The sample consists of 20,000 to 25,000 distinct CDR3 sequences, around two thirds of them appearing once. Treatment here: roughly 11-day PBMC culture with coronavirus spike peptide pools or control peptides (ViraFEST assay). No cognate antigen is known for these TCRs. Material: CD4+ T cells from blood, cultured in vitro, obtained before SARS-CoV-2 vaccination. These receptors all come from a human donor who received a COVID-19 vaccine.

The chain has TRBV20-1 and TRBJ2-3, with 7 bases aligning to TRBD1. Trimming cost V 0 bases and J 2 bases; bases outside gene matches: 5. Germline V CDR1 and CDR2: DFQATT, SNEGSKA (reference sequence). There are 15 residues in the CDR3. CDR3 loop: CSARDLGQNTDTQYF. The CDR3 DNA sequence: TGCAGTGCTAGAGACTTGGGACAGAACACAGATACGCAGTATTTT.

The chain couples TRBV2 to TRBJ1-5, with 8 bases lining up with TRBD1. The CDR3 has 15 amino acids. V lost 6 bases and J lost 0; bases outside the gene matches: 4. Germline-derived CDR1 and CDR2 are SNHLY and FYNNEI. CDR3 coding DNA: TGTGCCAGCAGCCACGACAGGGGTAGCAATCAGCCCCAGCATTTT. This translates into CASSHDRGSNQPQHF.

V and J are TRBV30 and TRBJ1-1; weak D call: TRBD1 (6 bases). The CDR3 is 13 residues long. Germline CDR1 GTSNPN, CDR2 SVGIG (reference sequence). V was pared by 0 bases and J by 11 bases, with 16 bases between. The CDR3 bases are TGTGCCTGGAGTGTAGCAGGGGACTCTGGGGCTTTCTTT. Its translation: CAWSVAGDSGAFF.

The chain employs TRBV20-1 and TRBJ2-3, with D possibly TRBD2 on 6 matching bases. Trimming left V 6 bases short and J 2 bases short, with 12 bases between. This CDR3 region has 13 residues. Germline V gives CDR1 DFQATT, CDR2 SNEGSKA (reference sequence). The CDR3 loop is CSARDWYTDTQYF. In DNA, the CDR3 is TGCAGTGCCCGGGACTGGTACACAGATACGCAGTATTTT.

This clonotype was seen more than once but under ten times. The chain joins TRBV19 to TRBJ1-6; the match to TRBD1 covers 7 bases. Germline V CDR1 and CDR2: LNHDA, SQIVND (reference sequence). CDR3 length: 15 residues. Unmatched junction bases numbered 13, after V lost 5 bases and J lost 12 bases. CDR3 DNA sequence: TGTGCCAGTAGTGGAACCGGGACAGAGAACCGACCCCTCCACTTT. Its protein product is CASSGTGTENRPLHF.

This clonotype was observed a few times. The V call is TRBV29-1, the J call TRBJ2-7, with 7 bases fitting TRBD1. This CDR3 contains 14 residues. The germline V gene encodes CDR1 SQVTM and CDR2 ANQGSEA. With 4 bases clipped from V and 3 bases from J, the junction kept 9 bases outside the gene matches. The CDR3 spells CSVGGWDRSYEQYF. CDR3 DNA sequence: TGCAGCGTTGGGGGGTGGGACAGAAGCTACGAGCAGTACTTC.

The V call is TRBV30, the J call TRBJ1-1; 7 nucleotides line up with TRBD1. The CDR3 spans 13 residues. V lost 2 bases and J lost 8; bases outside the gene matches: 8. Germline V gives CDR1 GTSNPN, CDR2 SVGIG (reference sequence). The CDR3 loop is CAWSSRQGSEAFF. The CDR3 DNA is TGTGCCTGGAGTTCCCGACAGGGATCCGAAGCTTTCTTT. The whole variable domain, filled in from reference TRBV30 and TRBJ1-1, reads SQTIHQWPATLVQPVGSPLSLECTVEGTSNPNLYWYRQAAGRGLQLLFYSVGIGQISSEVPQNLSASRPQDRQFILSSKKLLLSDSGFYLCAWSSRQGSEAFFGQGTRLTVV.

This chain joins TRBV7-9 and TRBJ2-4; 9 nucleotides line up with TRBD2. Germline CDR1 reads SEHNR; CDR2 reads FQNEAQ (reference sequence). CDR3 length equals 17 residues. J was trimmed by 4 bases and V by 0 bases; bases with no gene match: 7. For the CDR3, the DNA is TGTGCCAGCAGCTTAGCGCCTAGCGGGGTTGCAAAAAACATTCAGTACTTC. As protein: CASSLAPSGVAKNIQYF.

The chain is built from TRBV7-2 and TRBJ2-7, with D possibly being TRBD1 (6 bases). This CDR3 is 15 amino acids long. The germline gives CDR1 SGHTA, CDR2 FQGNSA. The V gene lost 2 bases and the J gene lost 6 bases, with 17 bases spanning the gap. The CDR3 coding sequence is TGTGCCAGCAGCTTACGGCAGGGGATACGGGGCGAGCAGTACTTC. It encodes CASSLRQGIRGEQYF.

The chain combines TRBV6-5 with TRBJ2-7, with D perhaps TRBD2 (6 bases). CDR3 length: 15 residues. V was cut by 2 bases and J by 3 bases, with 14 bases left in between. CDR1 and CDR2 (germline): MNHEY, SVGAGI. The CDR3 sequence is CASSYIDTGDYEQYF. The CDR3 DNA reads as TGTGCCAGCAGTTACATCGACACGGGGGACTACGAGCAGTACTTC.

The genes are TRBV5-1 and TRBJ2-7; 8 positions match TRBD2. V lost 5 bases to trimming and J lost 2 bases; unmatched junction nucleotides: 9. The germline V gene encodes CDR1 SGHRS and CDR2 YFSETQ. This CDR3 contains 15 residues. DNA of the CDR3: TGCGCCAGCAGTTCCAGCGGGGGCTACCCCTACGAGCAGTACTTC. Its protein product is CASSSSGGYPYEQYF.

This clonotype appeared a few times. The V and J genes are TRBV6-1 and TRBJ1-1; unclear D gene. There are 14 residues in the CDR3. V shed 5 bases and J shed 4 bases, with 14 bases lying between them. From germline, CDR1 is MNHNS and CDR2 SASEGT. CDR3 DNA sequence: TGTGCCAGCAGTACATCTCCAGGCCGCACTGAAGCTTTCTTT. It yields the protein CASSTSPGRTEAFF.

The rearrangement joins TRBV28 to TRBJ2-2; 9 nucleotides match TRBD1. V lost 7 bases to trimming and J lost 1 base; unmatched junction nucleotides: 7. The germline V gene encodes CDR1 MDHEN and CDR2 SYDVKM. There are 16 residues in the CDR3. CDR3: CASIKPGQGNTGELFF. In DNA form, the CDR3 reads TGTGCCAGCATCAAACCGGGACAGGGGAACACCGGGGAGCTGTTTTTT.

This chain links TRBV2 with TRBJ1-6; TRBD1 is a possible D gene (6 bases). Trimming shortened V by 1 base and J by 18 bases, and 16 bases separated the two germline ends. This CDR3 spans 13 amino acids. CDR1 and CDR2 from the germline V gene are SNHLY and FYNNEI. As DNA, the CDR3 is TGTGCCAGCAGTGAAGAGACAGGTGCCCCACCCCACTTT. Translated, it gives CASSEETGAPPHF.

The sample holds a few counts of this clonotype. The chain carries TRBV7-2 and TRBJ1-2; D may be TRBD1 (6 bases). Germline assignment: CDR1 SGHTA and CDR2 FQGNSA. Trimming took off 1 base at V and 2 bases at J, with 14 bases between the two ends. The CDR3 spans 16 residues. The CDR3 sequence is CASSLVVGQGNYGYTF. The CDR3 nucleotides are TGTGCCAGCAGCTTAGTGGTCGGGCAGGGGAACTATGGCTACACCTTC.

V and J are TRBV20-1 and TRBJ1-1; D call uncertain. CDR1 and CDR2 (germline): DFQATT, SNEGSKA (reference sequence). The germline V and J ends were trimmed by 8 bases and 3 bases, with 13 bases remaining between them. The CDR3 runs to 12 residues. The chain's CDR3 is CSIKEGYTEAFF. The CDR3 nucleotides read TGCAGTATAAAGGAAGGGTACACTGAAGCTTTCTTT.

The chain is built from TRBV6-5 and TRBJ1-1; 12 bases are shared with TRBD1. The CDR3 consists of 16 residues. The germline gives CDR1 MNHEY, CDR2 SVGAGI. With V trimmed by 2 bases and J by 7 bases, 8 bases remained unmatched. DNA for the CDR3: TGTGCCAGCAGTTACGGAAGGGGACAGGGGGCGGGTGAAGCTTTCTTT. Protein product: CASSYGRGQGAGEAFF.

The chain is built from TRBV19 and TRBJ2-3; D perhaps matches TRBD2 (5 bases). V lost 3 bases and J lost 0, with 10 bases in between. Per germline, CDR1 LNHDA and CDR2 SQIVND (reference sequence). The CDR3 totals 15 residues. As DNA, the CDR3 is TGTGCCAGTAGTATCTCCGGACTCAGCACAGATACGCAGTATTTT. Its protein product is CASSISGLSTDTQYF.

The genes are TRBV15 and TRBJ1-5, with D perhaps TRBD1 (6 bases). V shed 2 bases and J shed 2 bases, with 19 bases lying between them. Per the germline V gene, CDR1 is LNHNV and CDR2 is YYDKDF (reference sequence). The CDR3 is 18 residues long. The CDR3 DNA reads TGTGCCACCAGCAGACGGGACGGCAGGGGCGAGGGCAATCAGCCCCAGCATTTT. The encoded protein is CATSRRDGRGEGNQPQHF.

DNA of the CDR3: TGCGCCAGCAGCTTTTCGACAGGGGAAAAGACCCAGTACTTC. Translation gives CASSFSTGEKTQYF. V and J are TRBV5-1 and TRBJ2-5; the match to TRBD1 covers 8 bases. The CDR3 spans 14 residues. Germline V gene lookup returns CDR1 SGHRS and CDR2 YFSETQ. The ends lost 2 bases at V and 6 bases at J; junction bases unmatched: 6.

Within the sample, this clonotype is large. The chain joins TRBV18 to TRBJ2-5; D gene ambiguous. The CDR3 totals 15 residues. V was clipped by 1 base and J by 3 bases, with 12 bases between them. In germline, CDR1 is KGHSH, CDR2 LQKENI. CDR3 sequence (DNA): TGTGCCAGCTCACCACGTAGGGCCGCCGAAGAGACCCAGTACTTC. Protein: CASSPRRAAEETQYF.

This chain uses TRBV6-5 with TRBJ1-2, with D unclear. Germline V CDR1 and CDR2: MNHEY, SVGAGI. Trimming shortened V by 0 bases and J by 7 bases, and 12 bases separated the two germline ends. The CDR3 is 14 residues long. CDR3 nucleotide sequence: TGTGCCAGCAGTTACTCGAATAGGGAGAGTGGCTACACCTTC. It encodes CASSYSNRESGYTF.

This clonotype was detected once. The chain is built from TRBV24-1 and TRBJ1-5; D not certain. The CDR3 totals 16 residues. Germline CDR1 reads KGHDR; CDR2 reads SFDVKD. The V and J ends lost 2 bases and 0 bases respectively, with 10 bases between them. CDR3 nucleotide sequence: TGTGCCACCAGTGATTCCGGACGGCTTAGCAATCAGCCCCAGCATTTT. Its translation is CATSDSGRLSNQPQHF.

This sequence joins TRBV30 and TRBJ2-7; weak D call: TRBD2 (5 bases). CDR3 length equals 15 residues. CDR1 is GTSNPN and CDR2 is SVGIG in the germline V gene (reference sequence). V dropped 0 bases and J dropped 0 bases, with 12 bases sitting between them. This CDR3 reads CAWSVRGLASYEQYF. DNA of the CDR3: TGTGCCTGGAGTGTTCGAGGGCTAGCCTCCTACGAGCAGTACTTC.

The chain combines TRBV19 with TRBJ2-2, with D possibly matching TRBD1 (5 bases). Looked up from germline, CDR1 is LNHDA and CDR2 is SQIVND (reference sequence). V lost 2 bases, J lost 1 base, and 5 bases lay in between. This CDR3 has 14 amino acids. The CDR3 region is CASSITGNTGELFF. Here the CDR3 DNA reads TGTGCCAGTAGTATAACAGGGAACACCGGGGAGCTGTTTTTT.

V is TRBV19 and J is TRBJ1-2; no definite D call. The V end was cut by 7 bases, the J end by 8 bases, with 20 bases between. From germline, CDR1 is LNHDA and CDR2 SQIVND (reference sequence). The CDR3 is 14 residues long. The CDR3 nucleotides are TGTGCCAGTATAGGTACACGACTTGATCAGGGCTACACCTTC. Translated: CASIGTRLDQGYTF.

This CDR3 is CSARDRRGGLHEQYF. CDR3 nucleotide sequence: TGCAGTGCTAGAGATCGCCGGGGGGGCCTCCACGAGCAGTACTTC. The V and J genes are TRBV20-1 and TRBJ2-7; 8 bases agree with TRBD2. Germline CDR1 and CDR2: DFQATT and SNEGSKA (reference sequence). The CDR3 has 15 residues. V lost 0 bases and J lost 5; bases outside the gene matches: 9.

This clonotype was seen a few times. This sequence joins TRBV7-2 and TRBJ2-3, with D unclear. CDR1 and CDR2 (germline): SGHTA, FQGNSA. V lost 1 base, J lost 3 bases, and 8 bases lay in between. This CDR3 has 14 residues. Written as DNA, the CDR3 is TGTGCCAGCAGCTTAGTTACTGCAACAGATACGCAGTATTTT. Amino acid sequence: CASSLVTATDTQYF.